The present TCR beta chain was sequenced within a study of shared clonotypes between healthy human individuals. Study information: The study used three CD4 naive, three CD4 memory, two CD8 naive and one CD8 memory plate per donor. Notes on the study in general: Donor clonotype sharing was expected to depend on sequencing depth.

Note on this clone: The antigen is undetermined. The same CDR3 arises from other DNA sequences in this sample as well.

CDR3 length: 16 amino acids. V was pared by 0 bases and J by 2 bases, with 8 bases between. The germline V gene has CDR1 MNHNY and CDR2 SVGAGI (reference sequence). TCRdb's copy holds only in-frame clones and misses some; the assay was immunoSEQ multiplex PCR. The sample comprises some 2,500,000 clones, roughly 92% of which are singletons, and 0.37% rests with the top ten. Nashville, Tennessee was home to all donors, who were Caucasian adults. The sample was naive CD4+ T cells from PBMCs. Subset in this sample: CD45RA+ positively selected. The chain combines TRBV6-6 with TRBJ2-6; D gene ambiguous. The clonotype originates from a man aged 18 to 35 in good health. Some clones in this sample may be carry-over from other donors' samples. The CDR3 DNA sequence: TGTGCCAGCAGTTACTCTATGCTGACTGGGGCCAACGTCCTGACTTTC. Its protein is CASSYSMLTGANVLTF.